This T cell receptor beta chain was captured by sequencing in a study of T cell responses to AZD1222 COVID-19 vaccine. This clone was seen more than once but under ten times. Clones were sequenced by immunoSEQ multiplex PCR, and TCRdb holds only the in-frame ones, with some missing. The table records roughly 150,000 clones, about nine tenths of them present only once. This CDR3 has 18 amino acids. Germline V gene data show CDR1 as LGHNA and CDR2 as YSLEER. V was pared by 0 bases and J by 6 bases, with 14 bases of the junction left unmatched. V usage is TRBV4-3 and J usage is TRBJ2-7; TRBD2 aligns across 10 bases. The sequenced sample was peripheral blood, obtained on day 0 of AZD1222 vaccination. The receptor's source is an adult in good health. The CDR3 nucleotides read TGCGCCAGCAGCCAAGATACTAGCGGGAACTTCATGGCGAGCGAGCAGTACTTC. This gives the protein CASSQDTSGNFMASEQYF.